The sequence of this T cell receptor (beta chain) was determined in a study of shared clonotypes between healthy human individuals. Notes on the study in general: Naive subsets, compared against memory subsets, generally had larger estimated richness values.

Points on this clone: Its cognate antigen is unknown.

Per the original methods: ImmunoSEQ only sent back junction sequences with no quality scores, so filtering was done differently. The table came from immunoSEQ multiplex PCR; TCRdb's copy has only in-frame clones and leaves some out. The V and J calls and the clone size are those of that table, but D and trimming were determined from the DNA. The sample lists 1,400,000 or so clones, 97% to 99% seen once, with 0.36% in the top ten. V was trimmed by 2 bases and J by 4 bases, leaving 21 bases between them. Germline V gene data show CDR1 as KGHSH and CDR2 as LQKENI. This CDR3 comprises 19 residues. This clonotype was sampled from a man aged 30-40 years in good health. This chain uses TRBV18 with TRBJ2-6; D is perhaps TRBD1 (5 bases). Sequencing was performed on naive CD4+ T cells sorted from blood. Noted subset: CD45RA+ positively selected. This CDR3 reads CASSPGAVSLVEGANVLTF. CDR3 coding DNA: TGTGCCAGCTCACCAGGGGCGGTTTCCCTCGTGGAGGGGGCCAACGTCCTGACTTTC.